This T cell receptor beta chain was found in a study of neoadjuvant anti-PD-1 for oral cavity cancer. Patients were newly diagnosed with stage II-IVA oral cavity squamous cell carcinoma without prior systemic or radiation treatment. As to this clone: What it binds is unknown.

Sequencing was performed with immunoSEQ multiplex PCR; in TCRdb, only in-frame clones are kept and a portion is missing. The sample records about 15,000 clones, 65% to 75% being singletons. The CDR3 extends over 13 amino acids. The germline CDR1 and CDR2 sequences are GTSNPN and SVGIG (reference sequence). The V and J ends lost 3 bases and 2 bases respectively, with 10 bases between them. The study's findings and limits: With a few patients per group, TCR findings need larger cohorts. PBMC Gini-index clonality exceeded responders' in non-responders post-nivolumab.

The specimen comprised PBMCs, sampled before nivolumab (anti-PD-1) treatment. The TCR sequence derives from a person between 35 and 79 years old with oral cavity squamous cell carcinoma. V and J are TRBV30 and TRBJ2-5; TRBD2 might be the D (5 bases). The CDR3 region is CAWSFSVQETQYF. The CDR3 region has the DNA TGTGCCTGGAGCTTTAGCGTTCAAGAGACCCAGTACTTC.